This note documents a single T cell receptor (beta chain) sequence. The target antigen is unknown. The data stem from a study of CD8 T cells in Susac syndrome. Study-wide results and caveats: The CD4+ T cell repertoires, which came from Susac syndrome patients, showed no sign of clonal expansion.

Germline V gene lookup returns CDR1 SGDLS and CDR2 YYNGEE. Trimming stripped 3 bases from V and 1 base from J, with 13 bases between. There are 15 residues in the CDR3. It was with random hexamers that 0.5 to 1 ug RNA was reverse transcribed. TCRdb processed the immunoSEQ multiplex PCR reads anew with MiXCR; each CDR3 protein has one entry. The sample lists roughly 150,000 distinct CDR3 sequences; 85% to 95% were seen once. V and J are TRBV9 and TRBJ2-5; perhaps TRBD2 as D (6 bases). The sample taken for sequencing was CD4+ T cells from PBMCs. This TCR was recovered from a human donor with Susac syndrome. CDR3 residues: CASSATRDFQETQYF. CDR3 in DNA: TGTGCCAGCAGCGCGACCCGGGACTTCCAAGAGACCCAGTACTTC.